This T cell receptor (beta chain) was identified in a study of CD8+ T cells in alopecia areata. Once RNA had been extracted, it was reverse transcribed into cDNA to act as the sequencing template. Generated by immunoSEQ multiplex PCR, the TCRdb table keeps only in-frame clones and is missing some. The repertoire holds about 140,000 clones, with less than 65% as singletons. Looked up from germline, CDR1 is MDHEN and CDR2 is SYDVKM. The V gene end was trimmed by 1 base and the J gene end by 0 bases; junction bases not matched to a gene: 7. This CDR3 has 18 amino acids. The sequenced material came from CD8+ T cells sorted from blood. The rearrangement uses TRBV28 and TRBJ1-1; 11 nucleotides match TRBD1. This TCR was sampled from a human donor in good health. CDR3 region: CASSLYGTGGRMNTEAFF. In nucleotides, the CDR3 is TGTGCCAGCAGTTTATACGGGACAGGGGGTCGGATGAACACTGAAGCTTTCTTT.